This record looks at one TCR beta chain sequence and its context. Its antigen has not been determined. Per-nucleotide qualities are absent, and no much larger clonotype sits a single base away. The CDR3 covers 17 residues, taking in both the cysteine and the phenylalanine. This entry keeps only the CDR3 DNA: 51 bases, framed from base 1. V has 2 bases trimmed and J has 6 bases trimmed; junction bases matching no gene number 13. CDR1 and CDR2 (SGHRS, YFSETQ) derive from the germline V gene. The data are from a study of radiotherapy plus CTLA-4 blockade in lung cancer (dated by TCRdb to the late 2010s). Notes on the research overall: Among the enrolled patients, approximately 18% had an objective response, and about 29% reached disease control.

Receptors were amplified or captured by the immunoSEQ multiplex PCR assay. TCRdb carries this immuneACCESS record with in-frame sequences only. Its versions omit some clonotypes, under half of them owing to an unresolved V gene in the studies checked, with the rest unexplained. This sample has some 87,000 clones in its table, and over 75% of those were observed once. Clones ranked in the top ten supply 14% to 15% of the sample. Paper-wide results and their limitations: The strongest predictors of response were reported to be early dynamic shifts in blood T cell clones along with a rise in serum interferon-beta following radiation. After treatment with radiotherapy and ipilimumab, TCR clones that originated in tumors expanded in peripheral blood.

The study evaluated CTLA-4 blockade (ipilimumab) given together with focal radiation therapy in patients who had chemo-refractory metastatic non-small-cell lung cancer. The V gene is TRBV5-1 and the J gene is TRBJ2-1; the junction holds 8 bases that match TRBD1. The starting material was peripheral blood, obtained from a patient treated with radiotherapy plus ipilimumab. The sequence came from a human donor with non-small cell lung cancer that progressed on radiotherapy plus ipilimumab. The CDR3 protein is CASSLDGRTGRINEQFF. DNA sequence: TGCGCCAGCAGCTTAGACGGTCGGACAGGGAGAATCAATGAGCAGTTCTTC.